This passage covers 16 T cell receptor beta chains from one sample sequenced in a study of cytomegalovirus exposure and HLA in healthy donors. PCR amplification relied on 60 Vbeta primers (plus 13 Jbeta primers). TCRdb's copy holds only in-frame clones and misses some; the assay was immunoSEQ multiplex PCR. The sample yields roughly 130,000 clones, 80% seen once. Sequenced input: PBMCs. These receptors came from a man aged 35-49 years in good health and CMV-seronegative.

The V call is TRBV6-5, the J call TRBJ1-6; the D gene is possibly TRBD1 (6 bases). V shed 6 bases and J shed 7 bases, with 13 bases lying between them. Germline assignment: CDR1 MNHEY and CDR2 SVGAGI. The CDR3 loop spans 14 amino acids. The CDR3 spells CASRIDRLNSPLHF. Here the CDR3 DNA reads TGTGCCAGCAGAATCGACAGGCTAAATTCACCCCTCCACTTT.

This sequence joins TRBV27 and TRBJ1-5, with D unresolved. CDR1 MNHEY and CDR2 SMNVEV come from the germline V gene (reference sequence). The CDR3 is made up of 12 amino acids. Trimming pared 2 bases from V and 5 bases from J, leaving 4 bases between. CDR3 in amino acids: CASSLGDQPQHF. The CDR3, as DNA: TGTGCCAGCAGTTTAGGAGATCAGCCCCAGCATTTT.

The table lists this clone with a few counts. J is TRBJ2-7 and V is TRBV6-5; D is perhaps TRBD2 (5 bases). This CDR3 has 15 residues. V was cut by 6 bases and J by 0 bases, with 15 bases left in between. The germline V gene has CDR1 MNHEY and CDR2 SVGAGI. The CDR3 here is CASSSSGVSSYEQYF. CDR3 bases: TGTGCCAGCAGCTCCTCCGGGGTTAGCTCCTACGAGCAGTACTTC.

The gene calls are TRBV7-2 and TRBJ1-4; D not certain. The CDR3 length is 13 residues. Between the trimmed V and J ends, which lost 5 bases and 7 bases, there was a span of 11 bases. Germline V gene sequence: CDR1 SGHTA, CDR2 FQGNSA. The CDR3 sequence is CASSPLAREKLFF. The CDR3, as DNA: TGTGCCAGCAGCCCCCTGGCTCGTGAAAAACTGTTTTTT.

The CDR3 DNA reads TGTGCCAGCAGCTTAGGGGGACTAGCGGGAAGCGAGCAGTACTTC. Translated, it gives CASSLGGLAGSEQYF. The chain combines TRBV7-2 with TRBJ2-7; the match to TRBD2 covers 13 bases. The CDR3 runs 15 residues. V gave up 1 base and J gave up 6 bases; unmatched junction bases: 3. Germline CDR1 reads SGHTA; CDR2 reads FQGNSA.

The V and J genes are TRBV28 and TRBJ2-5; D gene uncertain. CDR1 and CDR2 (germline): MDHEN, SYDVKM. This CDR3 contains 11 residues. V was pared by 4 bases and J by 4 bases, with 4 bases between. CDR3 nucleotides: TGTGCCAGCAGTTACACAGAGACCCAGTACTTC. It is translated as CASSYTETQYF.

CDR3 protein: CAWSVRTRSGNTIYF. The DNA of the CDR3 is TGTGCCTGGAGTGTACGTACACGCTCTGGAAACACCATATATTTT. The chain is built from TRBV30 and TRBJ1-3, with no clear D. V lost 0 bases and J 0 bases, leaving 9 bases between the germline ends. CDR1 and CDR2 from the germline V gene are GTSNPN and SVGIG (reference sequence). The CDR3 consists of 15 residues.

V usage is TRBV6-5 and J usage is TRBJ1-5; D gene uncertain. This CDR3 has 14 residues. Germline CDR1 MNHEY, CDR2 SVGAGI. Trimming shortened V by 5 bases and J by 7 bases, and 15 bases separated the two germline ends. CDR3 DNA sequence: TGTGCCAGCAGTCGAGGCCGGTCCGGGCAGCCCCAGCATTTT. Amino acids: CASSRGRSGQPQHF.

V usage is TRBV7-2 and J usage is TRBJ2-5; 8 bases align to TRBD2. CDR3 size: 14 residues. The V gene end was trimmed by 5 bases and the J gene end by 5 bases; junction bases not matched to a gene: 7. CDR1 and CDR2 (germline): SGHTA, FQGNSA. CDR3 sequence: CASSLGLDFETQYF. The CDR3 coding sequence is TGTGCCAGCAGCCTGGGACTAGATTTTGAGACCCAGTACTTC.

The chain uses TRBV6-5 and TRBJ2-2, with D perhaps TRBD1 (6 bases). The germline V and J ends were trimmed by 6 bases and 5 bases, with 16 bases remaining between them. The germline gives CDR1 MNHEY, CDR2 SVGAGI. The CDR3 has 15 amino acids. CDR3 nucleotide sequence: TGTGCCAGCAGATCCGGGACACATCAAACCGGGGAGCTGTTTTTT. This encodes CASRSGTHQTGELFF.

With respect to this clone: Other DNA sequences of this sample code for an identical CDR3. The J gene is TRBJ2-5, the V gene TRBV28; 11 bases align to TRBD1. V dropped 2 bases and J dropped 4; count of bases not matched to a gene: 3. Germline V gene data show CDR1 as MDHEN and CDR2 as SYDVKM. The CDR3 loop spans 15 amino acids. This CDR3 is CASSLGGTGGETQYF. The CDR3 nucleotides read TGTGCCAGCAGTTTAGGCGGGACAGGGGGAGAGACCCAGTACTTC.

This sequence joins TRBV27 and TRBJ2-3; tentatively, D is TRBD2 (5 bases). The CDR3 consists of 13 residues. Germline CDR1 and CDR2: MNHEY and SMNVEV (reference sequence). Trimming removed 4 bases at V and 4 bases at J, with 9 bases between. The CDR3 loop reads CASSWAGADTQYF. DNA for the CDR3: TGTGCCAGCAGTTGGGCGGGTGCAGATACGCAGTATTTT.

The V call is TRBV7-9, the J call TRBJ2-7; unclear D gene. The germline gives CDR1 SEHNR, CDR2 FQNEAQ (reference sequence). The CDR3 length is 13 residues. The V end lost 3 bases, the J end lost 4 bases, and 10 bases lay between the germline ends. The CDR3 reads CASSFGFPYEQYF. The CDR3 region has the DNA TGTGCCAGCAGCTTCGGGTTCCCTTACGAGCAGTACTTC.

This clone was counted only a few times. The J gene is TRBJ2-1, the V gene TRBV27; TRBD1 agrees at 10 bases. In germline, CDR1 is MNHEY, CDR2 SMNVEV (reference sequence). With 3 bases clipped from V and 8 bases from J, the junction kept 13 bases outside the gene matches. The CDR3 length is 17 residues. CDR3 nucleotides: TGTGCCAGCAGTTTCCGTGTTGTTGGGACAGGGGACCATGAGCAGTTCTTC. Its protein is CASSFRVVGTGDHEQFF.

The chain is built from TRBV10-2 and TRBJ2-3; a weak D match, TRBD2 (7 bases). Germline V gene sequence: CDR1 WSHSY, CDR2 SAAADI. With 2 bases removed from V and 4 bases from J, the gap between germline ends came to 10 bases. The CDR3 is 14 residues long. The CDR3 spells CASSEGRGSDTQYF. CDR3 bases: TGCGCCAGCAGTGAGGGGAGGGGGTCAGATACGCAGTATTTT.

The J gene is TRBJ2-2, the V gene TRBV27; 9 bases align to TRBD1. V lost 6 bases and J lost 3; bases outside the gene matches: 2. The CDR3 is 14 residues long. Germline V lookup: CDR1 MNHEY, CDR2 SMNVEV (reference sequence). The CDR3 loop reads CASRDRGYTGELFF. DNA for the CDR3: TGTGCCAGCAGGGACAGGGGATACACCGGGGAGCTGTTTTTT.